The sequence of this T cell receptor (beta chain) was determined in a study of neurological immune-mediated disorders. The germline CDR1 and CDR2 sequences are LGHNA and YNFKEQ. Between the trimmed V and J ends, which lost 0 bases and 0 bases, there was a span of 9 bases. The CDR3 has 16 residues. Study-level findings and limits: No expanded-clone CDR3 amino acid sequence recurred across subjects, suggesting private TCR-beta repertoires.

The sorted-subset TCR libraries were prepared using 750,000 to 1,000,000 CD4+ or CD8+ T cells as the starting material. The sample holds a few counts of this clonotype. Its antigen remains unknown. Every sequencing run generated over 180 million TCR-beta sequences from 15-18 subjects. TCRdb itself ran the 5' RACE reads through MiXCR, one entry per CDR3 protein. The sample shows approximately 16,000 distinct CDR3 sequences, around 9% of them seen only once. Specimen: CD8+ T cells from blood. The receptor comes from a man aged 50-59 years in good health. The chain recombines TRBV4-2 with TRBJ2-1; D is undetermined. Here the CDR3 reads CASSQDVGNSYNEQFF. CDR3 nucleotide sequence: TGTGCCAGCAGCCAAGATGTGGGAAACTCCTACAATGAGCAGTTCTTC.